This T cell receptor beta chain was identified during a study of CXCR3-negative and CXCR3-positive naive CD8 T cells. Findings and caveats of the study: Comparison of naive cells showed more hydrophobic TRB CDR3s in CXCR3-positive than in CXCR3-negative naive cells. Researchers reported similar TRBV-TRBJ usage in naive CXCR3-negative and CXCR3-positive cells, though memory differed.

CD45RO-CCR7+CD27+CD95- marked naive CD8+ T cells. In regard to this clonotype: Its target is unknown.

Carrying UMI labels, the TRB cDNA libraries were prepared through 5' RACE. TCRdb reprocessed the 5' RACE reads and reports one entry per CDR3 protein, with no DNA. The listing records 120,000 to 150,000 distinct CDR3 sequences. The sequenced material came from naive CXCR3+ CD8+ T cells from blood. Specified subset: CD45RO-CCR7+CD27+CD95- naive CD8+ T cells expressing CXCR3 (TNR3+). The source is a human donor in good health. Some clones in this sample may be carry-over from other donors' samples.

The CDR3 here is CASSIYQGADGYTF. V gene TRBV19 combines with J gene TRBJ1-2; TCRdb outputs TRBD1, but without DNA this stays unchecked. CDR1 and CDR2 (germline): LNHDA, SQIVND (reference sequence). The CDR3 spans 14 residues. Together with reference TRBV19 and TRBJ1-2, the CDR3 gives the full variable domain: DGGITQSPKYLFRKEGQNVTLSCEQNLNHDAMYWYRQDPGQGLRLIYYSQIVNDFQKGDIAEGYSVSREKKESFPLTVTSAQKNPTAFYLCASSIYQGADGYTFGSGTRLTVV.